The 17 T cell receptor beta chains listed next were all sequenced from one sample in a study of identical twins. One entry per CDR3 protein, called by TCRdb with MiXCR from the 5' RACE reads. In the table there are 150,000 or so distinct CDR3 sequences, around 3.6% of which are singletons. Material: memory T cells sorted from blood. These receptors were collected from a man younger than 35 in good health.

This clonotype was observed many times. This chain joins TRBV5-6 and TRBJ1-2; D remains ambiguous. The germline V gene has CDR1 SGHDT and CDR2 YYEEEE. The CDR3 has 15 residues. Between the trimmed V and J ends, which lost 0 bases and 8 bases, there was a span of 17 bases. CDR3 residues: CASSLVAGSKGGYTF. The CDR3 DNA is TGTGCCAGCAGCTTGGTAGCTGGGAGCAAAGGGGGCTACACCTTC.

V usage is TRBV19 and J usage is TRBJ1-2, with 8 positions matching TRBD1. Germline CDR1 LNHDA, CDR2 SQIVND (reference sequence). This CDR3 contains 12 residues. The ends lost 4 bases at V and 7 bases at J; junction bases unmatched: 2. CDR3 in amino acids: CASSRTGFGYTF. CDR3 nucleotide sequence: TGTGCCAGTAGTAGGACAGGGTTTGGCTACACCTTC.

This clonotype was detected many times. The V and J genes are TRBV6-5 and TRBJ2-6; D may be TRBD2 (5 bases). The CDR3 spans 16 residues. Germline assignment: CDR1 MNHEY and CDR2 SVGAGI. V gave up 6 bases and J gave up 0 bases, with 12 bases separating them. The CDR3 reads CASRLTTNSGANVLTF. The CDR3 nucleotides are TGTGCCAGCAGGTTGACTACAAACTCTGGGGCCAACGTCCTGACTTTC.

This clonotype was counted only a few times. V gene TRBV6-1 combines with J gene TRBJ2-3, with D possibly matching TRBD2 (5 bases). There are 20 residues in the CDR3. Trimming shortened V by 0 bases and J by 0 bases, and 22 bases separated the two germline ends. Germline V gene lookup returns CDR1 MNHNS and CDR2 SASEGT. This chain's CDR3 is CASSEALRGWSGTSTDTQYF. The DNA for the CDR3 is TGTGCCAGCAGTGAAGCGCTTCGGGGTTGGTCGGGCACAAGCACAGATACGCAGTATTTT.

This clonotype has a count of ten or more. This chain links TRBV12-5 with TRBJ1-5; D is ambiguous. Trimming left V 0 bases short and J 3 bases short, with 12 bases between. CDR3 length equals 16 residues. Germline V gene sequence: CDR1 LGHNT, CDR2 FRNRAP. The CDR3 DNA reads TGTGCTAGTGGTTTGGTACTTACGGCCGACAATCAGCCCCAGCATTTT. This translates into CASGLVLTADNQPQHF.

This clonotype showed up many times. The rearrangement uses TRBV29-1 and TRBJ2-1; D not certain. This CDR3 is built from 14 residues. V lost 2 bases and J lost 3, with 11 bases in between. Per the germline V gene, CDR1 is SQVTM and CDR2 is ANQGSEA. The DNA of the CDR3 is TGCAGCGTTGAATCCCATCAAGTCTACAATGAGCAGTTCTTC. Amino acids: CSVESHQVYNEQFF.

This clonotype has at least ten counts. The rearrangement links TRBV5-5 to TRBJ1-5; tentative D call: TRBD1 (5 bases). The germline gives CDR1 SGHKS, CDR2 YYEKEE (reference sequence). Trimming removed 4 bases from V and 0 bases from J, with 11 bases in between. CDR3 length: 15 amino acids. The chain's CDR3 is CASSQQAFSNQPQHF. DNA for the CDR3: TGTGCCAGCAGCCAACAGGCGTTTAGCAATCAGCCCCAGCATTTT. Variable domain in full (rest from reference TRBV5-5 and TRBJ1-5): DAGVTQSPTHLIKTRGQQVTLRCSPISGHKSVSWYQQVLGQGPQFIFQYYEKEERGRGNFPDRFSARQFPNYSSELNVNALLLGDSALYLCASSQQAFSNQPQHFGDGTRLSIL.

This clonotype was counted ten times or more. The CDR3 DNA sequence: TGTGCCATCAGTGAACGAGGCTTGGAGGAGACCCAGTACTTC. It is translated as CAISERGLEETQYF. The chain couples TRBV10-3 to TRBJ2-5, with no clear D. Trimming left V 3 bases short and J 5 bases short, with 13 bases between. The V gene's germline CDR1 is ENHRY and CDR2 SYGVKD. The CDR3 extends over 14 amino acids.

This clonotype came up many times. The chain is built from TRBV20-1 and TRBJ2-2; D unresolved. This CDR3 region has 11 residues. In germline, CDR1 is DFQATT, CDR2 SNEGSKA (reference sequence). The V and J ends lost 4 bases and 3 bases respectively, with 3 bases between them. This chain's CDR3 is CSATYTGELFF. The DNA for the CDR3 is TGCAGTGCTACCTACACCGGGGAGCTGTTTTTT.

This clonotype appeared many times. V and J are TRBV5-1 and TRBJ2-3; D not resolved. The CDR3 extends over 14 amino acids. CDR1 and CDR2 from the germline V gene are SGHRS and YFSETQ. Between the trimmed V and J ends, which lost 4 bases and 0 bases, there was a span of 9 bases. The CDR3 coding sequence is TGCGCCAGCAGCCCCTACCTTAGCACAGATACGCAGTATTTT. It translates to CASSPYLSTDTQYF. Filled out from reference TRBV5-1 and TRBJ2-3, the complete variable domain reads KAGVTQTPRYLIKTRGQQVTLSCSPISGHRSVSWYQQTPGQGLQFLFEYFSETQRNKGNFPGRFSGRQFSNSRSEMNVSTLELGDSALYLCASSPYLSTDTQYFGPGTRLTVL.

This clonotype was counted a few times. The V and J genes are TRBV12-3 or TRBV12-4 and TRBJ1-5; 9 nucleotides line up with TRBD1. The CDR3 runs to 16 residues. The V gene end was trimmed by 7 bases and the J gene end by 0 bases; junction bases not matched to a gene: 7. CDR3 in DNA: TGTGCCAGCACTAGTGGGACAGGGCCTAGCAATCAGCCCCAGCATTTT. Its translation is CASTSGTGPSNQPQHF.

This clonotype was recorded many times. The gene calls are TRBV6-1 and TRBJ1-5; D not resolved. V was trimmed by 0 bases and J by 5 bases, leaving 11 bases between them. The germline gives CDR1 MNHNS, CDR2 SASEGT. The CDR3 runs to 15 residues. Here the CDR3 reads CASSEAAAGDQPQHF. The CDR3 DNA reads TGTGCCAGCAGTGAAGCCGCGGCAGGAGATCAGCCCCAGCATTTT.

In its sample, this clonotype was seen many times. The chain is built from TRBV12-3 or TRBV12-4 and TRBJ2-5; no reliable D call. This CDR3 is built from 13 residues. Trimming removed 6 bases from V and 6 bases from J, with 14 bases in between. This chain's CDR3 is CASSLEGEKTQYF. In DNA, the CDR3 is TGTGCCAGCAGCCTTGAAGGTGAAAAGACCCAGTACTTC.

The J gene is TRBJ2-7, the V gene TRBV28; the D is unclear. The CDR3 loop spans 13 amino acids. The V gene lost 7 bases and the J gene lost 3 bases, with 13 bases spanning the gap. Germline V gene data show CDR1 as MDHEN and CDR2 as SYDVKM. The CDR3 reads CASTQRRYYEQYF. The CDR3 DNA sequence: TGTGCCAGCACCCAGCGAAGATACTACGAGCAGTACTTC.

Ten or more counts support this clonotype. This chain links TRBV4-1 with TRBJ2-1, with 16 positions matching TRBD2. Germline values: CDR1 MGHRA, CDR2 YSYEKL. The CDR3 has 19 amino acids. V shed 3 bases, J shed 6 bases, and the junction held 11 bases outside the gene matches. CDR3 DNA sequence: TGCGCCAGCAGCCACGGTCCGGGACTAGCGGGAGGGCCTATCAATGAGCAGTTCTTC. Translated, it gives CASSHGPGLAGGPINEQFF.

This clonotype was counted many times. This chain links TRBV7-6 with TRBJ2-2; the match to TRBD1 covers 10 bases. Looked up from germline, CDR1 is SGHVS and CDR2 is FNYEAQ. This CDR3 spans 16 amino acids. V was clipped by 2 bases and J by 6 bases; unmatched bases: 6. CDR3 sequence: CASSLSDRGKAGELFF. CDR3 coding DNA: TGTGCCAGCAGCTTATCGGACAGGGGGAAGGCCGGGGAGCTGTTTTTT.

This clonotype was detected many times. The V gene is TRBV5-6, the J gene TRBJ2-2, with 7 bases identical to TRBD1. V dropped 4 bases and J dropped 4; count of bases not matched to a gene: 4. Germline-derived CDR1 and CDR2 are SGHDT and YYEEEE. This CDR3 is built from 14 residues. The DNA for the CDR3 is TGTGCCAGCAGCCTGACAGGGAGCACCGGGGAGCTGTTTTTT. Its protein product is CASSLTGSTGELFF. Drawing the rest from reference TRBV5-6 and TRBJ2-2, the complete variable domain is DAGVTQSPTHLIKTRGQQVTLRCSPKSGHDTVSWYQQALGQGPQFIFQYYEEEERQRGNFPDRFSGHQFPNYSSELNVNALLLGDSALYLCASSLTGSTGELFFGEGSRLTVL.